The 8 T cell receptor beta chains reported below all come from one sample, sequenced in a study of cytomegalovirus exposure and HLA in healthy donors. 60 Vbeta and 13 Jbeta primers were used in PCR. Assay used: immunoSEQ multiplex PCR; TCRdb lists only in-frame clones, some missing. The sample records about 110,000 clones, about 74% being singletons. Sequenced material: PBMCs. The receptors originated from a man aged 30-40 years in good health and CMV-seropositive.

This clone turned up a few times. This chain links TRBV5-1 with TRBJ1-5; D perhaps matches TRBD1 (5 bases). CDR3 length equals 14 residues. V was clipped by 4 bases and J by 3 bases, with 11 bases between them. Germline lookup yields CDR1 SGHRS and CDR2 YFSETQ. DNA of the CDR3: TGCGCCAGCAGCCCCGGCGGGGCCAATCAGCCCCAGCATTTT. Residues: CASSPGGANQPQHF. Based on the CDR3 plus reference TRBV5-1 and TRBJ1-5, the full variable domain is KAGVTQTPRYLIKTRGQQVTLSCSPISGHRSVSWYQQTPGQGLQFLFEYFSETQRNKGNFPGRFSGRQFSNSRSEMNVSTLELGDSALYLCASSPGGANQPQHFGDGTRLSIL.

Comments on this clone: Different DNA sequences within this sample yield the same CDR3. The rearrangement uses TRBV9 and TRBJ2-5, with 8 bases identical to TRBD2. CDR1 is SGDLS and CDR2 is YYNGEE in the germline V gene. The V gene end was trimmed by 2 bases and the J gene end by 2 bases; junction bases not matched to a gene: 2. The CDR3 spans 14 residues. The CDR3 DNA reads TGTGCCAGCAGCGTGGGCGGGGGGCAAGAGACCCAGTACTTC. Amino acid sequence: CASSVGGGQETQYF.

This clone was observed once. This chain joins TRBV11-2 and TRBJ2-7; 10 bases match TRBD1. Losses at the gene ends were 4 bases for V and 6 bases for J; bases not matched to a gene: 3. Germline-derived CDR1 and CDR2 are SGHAT and FQNNGV. There are 13 residues in the CDR3. This chain's CDR3 is CASSSGQGREQYF. The CDR3, as DNA: TGTGCCAGCAGCTCGGGACAGGGGCGCGAGCAGTACTTC.

This clone is judged medium-sized (0.01 to 0.1%). This rearrangement joins TRBV5-5 to TRBJ1-1; 9 nucleotides agree with TRBD1. There are 13 residues in the CDR3. V dropped 5 bases and J dropped 3; count of bases not matched to a gene: 2. Germline V gene lookup returns CDR1 SGHKS and CDR2 YYEKEE (reference sequence). This CDR3 is CASRQGADTEAFF. DNA for the CDR3: TGTGCCAGCAGACAGGGGGCGGACACTGAAGCTTTCTTT.

This clone was seen only once. The J gene is TRBJ2-5, the V gene TRBV28, with D perhaps matching TRBD2 (6 bases). The CDR3 is 14 amino acids. CDR1 and CDR2 (germline): MDHEN, SYDVKM. Trimming shortened V by 8 bases and J by 4 bases, and 17 bases separated the two germline ends. The CDR3 is CASYHGRGVETQYF. The CDR3 nucleotides read TGTGCCAGCTACCACGGGCGGGGCGTAGAGACCCAGTACTTC.

The chain couples TRBV9 to TRBJ2-5; a weak D match, TRBD1 (6 bases). V was cut by 2 bases and J by 5 bases, with 16 bases left in between. The germline gives CDR1 SGDLS, CDR2 YYNGEE. This CDR3 has 15 amino acids. The CDR3 sequence: CASSVETGLGETQYF. In nucleotides, the CDR3 is TGTGCCAGCAGCGTCGAAACAGGGTTAGGGGAGACCCAGTACTTC.

The rearrangement uses TRBV18 and TRBJ1-2; 12 bases line up with TRBD1. V lost 2 bases and J lost 8; bases outside the gene matches: 6. CDR1 is KGHSH and CDR2 is LQKENI in the germline V gene. The CDR3 is 15 amino acids. The CDR3 sequence is CASSPSGQGAGGYTF. CDR3 bases: TGTGCCAGCTCACCATCGGGACAGGGGGCCGGAGGCTACACCTTC.

The chain combines TRBV4-3 with TRBJ2-1; the D gene is possibly TRBD1 (5 bases). The CDR3 contains 17 residues. Per germline, CDR1 LGHNA and CDR2 YSLEER. Trimming took off 3 bases at V and 0 bases at J, with 15 bases between the two ends. The CDR3 bases are TGCGCCAGCAGCCAGGTGTTAAGGGGTGGCTCCTACAATGAGCAGTTCTTC. Amino acid sequence: CASSQVLRGGSYNEQFF.